Detailed here is one T cell receptor beta chain. Its antigen is not known. One end of the junction fails to match germline, which may point to a read error. The sample comes from a study of tumor and adjacent non-tumor tissue in lung cancer. This sample's RNA came from whole unsorted tissue. Newly diagnosed lung cancer patients had thoracic surgery in China, August–late 2014, without prior chemotherapy. General observations from the study: In normal lung, the top 100 clones were significantly more dominant than in tumor. Shorter survival was associated with higher TCR diversity in tumors. TCR diversity was significantly greater in tumor than normal lung tissue.

The library came from three nested PCR rounds adapted from ARM-PCR protocols. TCRdb analysed the multiplex PCR reads with MiXCR anew, one entry per CDR3 protein. This table has around 200,000 distinct CDR3 sequences, roughly 70% appearing once. The CDR3 totals 16 residues. Germline assignment: CDR1 KGHSH and CDR2 LQKENI. The rearrangement joins TRBV18 to TRBJ2-7; TRBD1 is a possible D gene (6 bases). Sequencing was carried out using lung tumor tissue. The clonotype originates from a man aged 55 to 70 with non-small cell lung cancer. The CDR3 protein is CASSLQGGYSSYGQYF. The CDR3 region has the DNA TGTGCCAGCTCACTACAAGGGGGATACTCCTCCTACGGGCAGTACTTC.